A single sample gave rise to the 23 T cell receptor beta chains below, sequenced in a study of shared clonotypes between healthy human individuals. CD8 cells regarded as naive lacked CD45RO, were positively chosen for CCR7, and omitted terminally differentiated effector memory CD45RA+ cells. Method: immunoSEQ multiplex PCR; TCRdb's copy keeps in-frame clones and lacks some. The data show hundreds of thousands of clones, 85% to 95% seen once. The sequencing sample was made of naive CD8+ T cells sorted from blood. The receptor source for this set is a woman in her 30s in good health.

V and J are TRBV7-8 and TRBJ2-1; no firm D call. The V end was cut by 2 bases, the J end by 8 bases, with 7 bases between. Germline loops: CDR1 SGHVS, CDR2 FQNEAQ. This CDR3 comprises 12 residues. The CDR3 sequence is CASSLLADEQFF. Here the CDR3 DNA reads TGTGCCAGCAGCTTACTGGCAGATGAGCAGTTCTTC. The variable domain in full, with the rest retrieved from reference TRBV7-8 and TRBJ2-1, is GAGVSQSPRYKVAKRGQDVALRCDPISGHVSLFWYQQALGQGPEFLTYFQNEAQLDKSGLPSDRFFAERPEGSVSTLKIQRTQQEDSAVYLCASSLLADEQFFGPGTRLTVL.

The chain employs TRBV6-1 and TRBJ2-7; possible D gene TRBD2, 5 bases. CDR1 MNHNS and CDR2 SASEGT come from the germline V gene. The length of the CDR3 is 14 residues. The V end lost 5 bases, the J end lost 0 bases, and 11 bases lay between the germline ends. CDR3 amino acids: CASSMSGSSYEQYF. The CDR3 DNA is TGTGCCAGCAGTATGTCGGGGAGCTCCTACGAGCAGTACTTC.

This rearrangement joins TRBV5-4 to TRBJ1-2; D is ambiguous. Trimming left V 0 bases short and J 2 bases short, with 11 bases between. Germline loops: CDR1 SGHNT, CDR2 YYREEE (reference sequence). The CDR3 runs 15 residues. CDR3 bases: TGTGCCAGCAGCTTGGTGTCAGCCGAGAACTATGGCTACACCTTC. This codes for CASSLVSAENYGYTF.

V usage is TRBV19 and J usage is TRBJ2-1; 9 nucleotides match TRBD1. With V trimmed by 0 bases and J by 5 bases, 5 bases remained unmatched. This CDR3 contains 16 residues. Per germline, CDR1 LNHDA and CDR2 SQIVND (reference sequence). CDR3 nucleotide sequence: TGTGCCAGTAGTATAGAACAGGGGGCTTTGGACAATGAGCAGTTCTTC. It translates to CASSIEQGALDNEQFF.

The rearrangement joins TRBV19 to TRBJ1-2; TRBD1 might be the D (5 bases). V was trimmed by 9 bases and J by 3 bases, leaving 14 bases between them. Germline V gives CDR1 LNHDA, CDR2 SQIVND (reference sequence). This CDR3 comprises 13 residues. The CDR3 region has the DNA TGTGCCAGCGCGTCGGGGGTTCACTATGGCTACACCTTC. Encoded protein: CASASGVHYGYTF.

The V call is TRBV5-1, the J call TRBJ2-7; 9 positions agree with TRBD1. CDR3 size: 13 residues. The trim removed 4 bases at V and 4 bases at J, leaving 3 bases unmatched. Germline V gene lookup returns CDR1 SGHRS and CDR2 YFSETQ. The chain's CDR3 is CASSKQGAYEQYF. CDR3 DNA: TGCGCCAGCAGCAAACAGGGGGCTTACGAGCAGTACTTC.

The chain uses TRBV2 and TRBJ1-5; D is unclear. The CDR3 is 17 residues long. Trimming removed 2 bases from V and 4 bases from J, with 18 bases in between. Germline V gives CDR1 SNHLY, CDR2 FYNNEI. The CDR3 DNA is TGTGCCAGCAGTGAAACCCTGGCCGGGAGACTAAATCAGCCCCAGCATTTT. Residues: CASSETLAGRLNQPQHF.

CDR3 sequence: CASSFTPAEQFF. For the CDR3, the DNA is TGTGCCAGCAGTTTTACGCCGGCTGAGCAGTTCTTC. This sequence joins TRBV27 and TRBJ2-1; D is undetermined. CDR1 and CDR2 from the germline V gene are MNHEY and SMNVEV (reference sequence). The V and J ends lost 3 bases and 9 bases respectively, with 9 bases between them. CDR3 length: 12 amino acids.

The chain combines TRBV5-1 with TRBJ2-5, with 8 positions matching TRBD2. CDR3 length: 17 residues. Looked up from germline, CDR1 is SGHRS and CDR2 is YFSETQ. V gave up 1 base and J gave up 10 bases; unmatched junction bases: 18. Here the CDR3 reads CASSLRAGLGMDGDQYF. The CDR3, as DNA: TGCGCCAGCAGCTTGAGGGCGGGACTAGGAATGGATGGGGACCAGTACTTC. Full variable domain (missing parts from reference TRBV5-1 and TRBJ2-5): KAGVTQTPRYLIKTRGQQVTLSCSPISGHRSVSWYQQTPGQGLQFLFEYFSETQRNKGNFPGRFSGRQFSNSRSEMNVSTLELGDSALYLCASSLRAGLGMDGDQYFGPGTRLLVL.

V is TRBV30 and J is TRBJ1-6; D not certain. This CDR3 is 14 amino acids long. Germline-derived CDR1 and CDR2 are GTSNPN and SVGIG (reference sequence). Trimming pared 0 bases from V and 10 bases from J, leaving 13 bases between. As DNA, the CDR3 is TGTGCCTGGAGTGTAGGTACGGCTCGCTCACCCCTCCACTTT. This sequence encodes CAWSVGTARSPLHF.

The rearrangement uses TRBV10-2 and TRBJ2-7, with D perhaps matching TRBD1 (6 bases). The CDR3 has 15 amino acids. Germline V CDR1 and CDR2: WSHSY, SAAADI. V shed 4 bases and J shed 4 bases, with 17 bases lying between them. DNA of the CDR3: TGCGCCAGCAGTGGGGGGCTAGCAGATATTTACGAGCAGTACTTC. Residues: CASSGGLADIYEQYF.

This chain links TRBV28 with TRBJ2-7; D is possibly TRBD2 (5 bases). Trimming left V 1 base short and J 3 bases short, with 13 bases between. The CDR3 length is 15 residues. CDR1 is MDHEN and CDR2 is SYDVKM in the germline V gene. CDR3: CASSLFASRGYEQYF. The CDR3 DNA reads TGTGCCAGCAGTTTATTTGCCTCCCGGGGCTACGAGCAGTACTTC.

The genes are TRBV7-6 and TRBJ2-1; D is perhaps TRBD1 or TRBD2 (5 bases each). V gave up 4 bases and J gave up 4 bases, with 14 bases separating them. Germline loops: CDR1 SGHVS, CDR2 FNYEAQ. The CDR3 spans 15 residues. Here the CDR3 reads CASSSLGTKYNEQFF. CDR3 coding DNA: TGTGCCAGCAGCTCCCTGGGGACCAAGTACAATGAGCAGTTCTTC.

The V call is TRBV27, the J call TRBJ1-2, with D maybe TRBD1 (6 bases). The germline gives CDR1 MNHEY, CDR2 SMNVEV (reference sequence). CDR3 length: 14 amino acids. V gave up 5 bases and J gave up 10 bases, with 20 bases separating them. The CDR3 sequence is CASSPQADGGDYTF. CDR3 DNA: TGTGCCAGCAGTCCCCAGGCAGACGGGGGCGACTACACCTTC.

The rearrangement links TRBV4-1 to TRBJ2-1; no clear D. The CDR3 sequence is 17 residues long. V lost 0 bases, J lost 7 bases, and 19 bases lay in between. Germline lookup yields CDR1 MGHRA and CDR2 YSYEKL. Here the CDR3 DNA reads TGCGCCAGCAGCCAAGATATAGTAGCTCCGATGATTAATGAGCAGTTCTTC. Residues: CASSQDIVAPMINEQFF.

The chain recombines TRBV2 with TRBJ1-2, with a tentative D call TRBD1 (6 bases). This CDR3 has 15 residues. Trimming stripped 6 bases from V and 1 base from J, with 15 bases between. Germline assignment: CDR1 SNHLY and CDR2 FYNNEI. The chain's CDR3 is CASSAGTPINYGYTF. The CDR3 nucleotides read TGTGCCAGCAGCGCCGGGACACCGATTAACTATGGCTACACCTTC.

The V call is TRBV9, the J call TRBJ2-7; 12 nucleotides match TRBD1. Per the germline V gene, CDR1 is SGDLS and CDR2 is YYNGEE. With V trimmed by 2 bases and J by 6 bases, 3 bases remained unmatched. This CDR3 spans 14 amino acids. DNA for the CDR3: TGTGCCAGCAGCGTCGGGACAGGGGGCTTCGAGCAGTACTTC. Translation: CASSVGTGGFEQYF.

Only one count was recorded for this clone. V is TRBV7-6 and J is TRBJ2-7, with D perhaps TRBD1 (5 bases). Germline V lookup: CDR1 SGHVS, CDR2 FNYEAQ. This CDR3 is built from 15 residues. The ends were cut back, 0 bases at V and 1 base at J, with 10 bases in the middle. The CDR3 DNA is TGTGCCAGCAGCTTAGCGGTAGGGGCTTCCTACGAGCAGTACTTC. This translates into CASSLAVGASYEQYF.

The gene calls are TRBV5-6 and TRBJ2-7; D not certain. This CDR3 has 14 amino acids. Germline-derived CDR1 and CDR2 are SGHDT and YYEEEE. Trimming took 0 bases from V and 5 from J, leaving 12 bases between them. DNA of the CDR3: TGTGCCAGCAGCTTGGGTAATCTTATCCACGAGCAGTACTTC. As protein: CASSLGNLIHEQYF.

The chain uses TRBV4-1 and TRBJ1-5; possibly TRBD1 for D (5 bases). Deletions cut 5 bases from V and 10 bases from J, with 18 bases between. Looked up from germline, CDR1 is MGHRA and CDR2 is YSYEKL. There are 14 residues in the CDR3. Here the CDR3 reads CASSSTGGVVPQHF. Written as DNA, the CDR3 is TGCGCCAGCAGCAGTACGGGGGGGGTGGTTCCCCAGCATTTT.

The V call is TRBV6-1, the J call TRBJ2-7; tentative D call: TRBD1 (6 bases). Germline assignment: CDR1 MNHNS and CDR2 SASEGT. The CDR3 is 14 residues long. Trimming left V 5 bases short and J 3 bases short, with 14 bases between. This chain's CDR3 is CASSPRTVYYEQYF. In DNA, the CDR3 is TGTGCCAGCAGTCCCCGGACAGTTTACTACGAGCAGTACTTC.

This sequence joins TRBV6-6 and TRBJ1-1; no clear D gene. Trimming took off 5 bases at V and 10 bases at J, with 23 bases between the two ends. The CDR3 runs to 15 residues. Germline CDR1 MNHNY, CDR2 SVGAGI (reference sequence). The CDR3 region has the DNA TGTGCCAGCAGTCCCGAGGATTTCCTCGATTTTATAGCTTTCTTT. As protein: CASSPEDFLDFIAFF.

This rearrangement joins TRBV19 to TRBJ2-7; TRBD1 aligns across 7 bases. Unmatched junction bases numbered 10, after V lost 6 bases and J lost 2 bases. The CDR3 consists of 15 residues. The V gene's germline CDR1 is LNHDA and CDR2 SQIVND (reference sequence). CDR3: CASSLRDSLTYEQYF. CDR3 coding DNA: TGTGCCAGTAGCCTCCGGGACAGTCTAACCTACGAGCAGTACTTC.